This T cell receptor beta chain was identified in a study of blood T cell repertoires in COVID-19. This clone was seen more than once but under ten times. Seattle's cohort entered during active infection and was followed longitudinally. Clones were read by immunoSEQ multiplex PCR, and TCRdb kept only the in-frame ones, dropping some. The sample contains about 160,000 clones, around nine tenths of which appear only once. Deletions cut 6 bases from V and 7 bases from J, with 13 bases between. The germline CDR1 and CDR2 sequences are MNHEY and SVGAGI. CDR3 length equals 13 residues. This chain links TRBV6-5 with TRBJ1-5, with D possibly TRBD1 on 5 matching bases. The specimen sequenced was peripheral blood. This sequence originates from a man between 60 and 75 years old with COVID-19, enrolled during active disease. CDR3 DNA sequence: TGTGCCAGCAGGGCTCGGGGGTGGCAGCCCCAGCATTTT. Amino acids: CASRARGWQPQHF.